This is a list of T cell receptor beta chains from one sample in a study of cytomegalovirus exposure and HLA in healthy donors. Assay used: immunoSEQ multiplex PCR; TCRdb lists only in-frame clones, some missing. Counted here are about 200,000 clones, 70% to 90% occurring once; the ten biggest clones make up around 0.34%. The sequenced sample consisted of PBMCs. The origin of the receptors is a woman in her twenties or thirties in good health and CMV-seronegative. The CDR3 runs from the conserved cysteine through the conserved F or W. Not all rows give a size; the values are once, few, many and, for expanded clones, a class.

V	size	J	length	CDR3
TRBV5-1	.	TRBJ2-6	16	CASSVGPTSGANVLTF
TRBV21-1	few	TRBJ2-4	19	CASSKAHLLAELAKNIQYF
TRBV5-5	.	TRBJ2-1	17	CASSFSPSRESSTEQFF
TRBV10-1	.	TRBJ1-4	15	CASSAQTGENEKLFF
TRBV6-6	.	.	12	CASSCCEYEQYF
TRBV9	.	TRBJ2-1	15	CASSGTSGSYNEQFF
TRBV21-1	.	TRBJ1-2	14	CASSTGQGRIGYTF
TRBV5-5	.	TRBJ2-5	14	CASSPGTGKETQYF
TRBV11-2	.	TRBJ2-4	16	CASSLGGGVAWNIQYF
TRBV27	.	TRBJ2-5	15	CASSSWRGSQETQYF
TRBV5-1	once	TRBJ2-3	14	CASSFRQDTDTQYF
TRBV5-1	.	TRBJ1-1	16	CASSLAPAGLDTEAFF
TRBV9	.	TRBJ2-5	16	CASSGGTGATLGTQYF
TRBV29-1	.	TRBJ2-4	13	CSAQAGGRDIQYF
TRBV19	.	TRBJ2-7	15	CASSPRDRGPSEQYF
TRBV6-1	.	TRBJ1-1	13	CASSPTGGLKAFF
TRBV6-5	few	TRBJ1-4	14	CASSYGQHNEKLFF
TRBV27	once	TRBJ2-2	14	CASSLHKNTGELFF
TRBV4-1	.	TRBJ2-4	14	CASSQGAGKNIQYF
TRBV7-2	once	TRBJ2-3	16	CASSVRQGLSTDTQYF
TRBV4-1	.	TRBJ2-5	14	CASSQYKGAGTQYF
TRBV6-6	.	TRBJ1-2	15	CASSRLRGGPDGYTF
TRBV28	.	TRBJ1-5	14	CASRSSGGDQPQHF
TRBV6-1	.	TRBJ1-6	14	CASSEQPTGSPLHF
TRBV7-9	.	TRBJ2-2	15	CASNYHGGSTGELFF
TRBV5-1	.	TRBJ2-3	17	CASAPTTPNPGGDTQYF
TRBV27	once	TRBJ1-1	14	CASSLAGEGTEAFF
TRBV2	.	TRBJ2-1	14	CASSSPELRDEQFF
TRBV7-2	.	TRBJ2-1	19	CASSLWRGQSQDLNNEQFF
TRBV5-1	.	TRBJ2-1	20	CASSRSPSAGGPAGYNEQFF
TRBV4-1	.	TRBJ2-7	13	CASSQDRSYEQYF
TRBV7-9	.	TRBJ2-5	14	CASSFYGREETQYF
TRBV2	.	TRBJ2-2	15	CASKALAGDSGELFF
TRBV6-1	.	TRBJ1-2	15	CASSPGTGVNYGYTF
TRBV28	.	TRBJ1-6	13	CASSLNTGPPLHF
TRBV10-3	.	TRBJ2-2	15	CAISGRRGNTGELFF
TRBV4-1	.	TRBJ2-2	16	CASSQDVGGNTGELFF
TRBV10-3	.	TRBJ1-1	14	CAISEAPLNTEAFF
TRBV7-3	.	TRBJ2-3	17	CASSLDGSSVLTDTQYF
TRBV7-8	.	TRBJ2-1	16	CASSLRDRGREGEQFF
TRBV13	.	TRBJ1-2	14	CASSPRAGSYGYTF
TRBV30	.	TRBJ2-2	15	CAWSVGQGFAGELFF
TRBV7-8	.	TRBJ2-2	15	CASSLFGRGTGELFF
TRBV11-2	.	TRBJ2-3	14	CASSLGFRTDTQYF
TRBV5-1	.	TRBJ2-5	15	CASKSSTGAQETQYF
TRBV6-1	.	TRBJ1-2	14	CASSEDGGGYGYTF
TRBV4-2	.	TRBJ1-6	15	CASTQKPGHNSPLHF
TRBV6-1	.	TRBJ2-6	15	CASSEGSSGANVLTF
TRBV5-1	.	TRBJ2-2	17	CASSSVPGQGPTGELFF
TRBV5-1	.	TRBJ2-7	14	CASSRGLGVYEQYF
TRBV28	.	TRBJ1-2	13	CASSEQGRRGYTF
TRBV7-7	.	TRBJ2-2	15	CASSPAGRNTGELFF
TRBV11-2	.	TRBJ2-1	14	CASSGRTGFDEQFF
TRBV29-1	.	TRBJ2-7	14	CSVEATFAPYEQYF
TRBV25-1	.	TRBJ2-7	16	CASSSSGGGASCEQYF